Listed below are T cell receptor beta chains from one sample, sequenced in a study of T cell changes during pregnancy in multiple sclerosis. Generated by immunoSEQ multiplex PCR, the TCRdb table keeps only in-frame clones and is missing some. The table lists about 38,000 clones, about 95% of them singletons. The material sequenced was CD4+ T cells from peripheral blood mononuclear cells, taken in the second trimester of pregnancy. The receptors originated from a female donor with multiple sclerosis, enrolled in a pregnancy study. Both conserved end residues are part of each CDR3. The D gene is left open where the match is weak. A row's size may be missing; if present it is once, few, many or a size class.

-	TRBJ2-7	TRBD1	TRBV7-9	TGTGCCAGCAGCTCAACCGGGACAGGGGGCTCCAACGAGCAGTACTTC	CASSSTGTGGSNEQYF
-	TRBJ1-5	TRBD1	TRBV7-9	TGTGCCAGCAGCTTAGGGGACAGGGGGGAACAGCCCCAGCATTTT	CASSLGDRGEQPQHF
-	TRBJ1-3	TRBD1	TRBV12-5	TGTGCTAGTGGTTTTGGCCAGGGGGTATCTGGAAACACCATATATTTT	CASGFGQGVSGNTIYF
-	TRBJ2-1	TRBD2	TRBV28	TGTGCCAGCCGGCCCCTAGCGGGAGGAGGGGGACCATACAATGAGCAGTTCTTC	CASRPLAGGGGPYNEQFF
-	TRBJ2-7	-	TRBV7-8	TGTGCCAGCAGCCCATCGGGATCCACACACCACGAGCAGTACTTC	CASSPSGSTHHEQYF
-	TRBJ1-6	-	TRBV7-9	TGTGCCAGCAGCCCCCATGGACAGCGGAGCTCCTATAATTCACCCCTCCACTTT	CASSPHGQRSSYNSPLHF
-	TRBJ2-4	TRBD2	TRBV5-1	TGCGCCAGCAGCTCCGGGACTAGCGGGGGGGCGGGGAACATTCAGTACTTC	CASSSGTSGGAGNIQYF
-	TRBJ2-7	-	TRBV5-4	TGTGCCAGCAGCTTGGGCCTAGCAGGAGACGAGCAGTACTTC	CASSLGLAGDEQYF
-	TRBJ2-7	TRBD1	TRBV19	TGTGCCAGTAGTGTATCAGGGGGTGCCTACGAGCAGTACTTC	CASSVSGGAYEQYF
-	TRBJ2-3	TRBD1	TRBV4-1	TGCGCCAGCAGCCAACTACGGGACAGTGCTAGCACAGATACGCAGTATTTT	CASSQLRDSASTDTQYF
-	TRBJ1-3	-	TRBV29-1	TGCAGCGTGGAACAGGGTCTTTCTGGAAACACCATATATTTT	CSVEQGLSGNTIYF
-	TRBJ2-3	-	TRBV12-1	TGTGCCAGCAGCCCCCAGACTAGCGGGACTACAGATACGCAGTATTTT	CASSPQTSGTTDTQYF
-	TRBJ2-7	-	TRBV13	TGTGCCAGCAGCTCCTCCCTGGGACTTTATAGCTCCTACGAGCAGTACTTC	CASSSSLGLYSSYEQYF
-	TRBJ2-4	TRBD1	TRBV11-2	TGTGCCAGCAGCTTAGACCCCCCCGGGACAGGGGGAAACATTCAGTACTTC	CASSLDPPGTGGNIQYF
-	TRBJ2-7	-	TRBV29-1	TGCAGCGTTGAGGAAGAGGGACTCAGTGGGCTTCGGAATTACGAGCAGTACTTC	CSVEEEGLSGLRNYEQYF
-	TRBJ2-3	TRBD2	TRBV5-5	TGTGCCAGCAGCTTCCTAGCGGGAGTAGATACGCAGTATTTT	CASSFLAGVDTQYF
-	TRBJ1-1	-	TRBV5-1	TGCGCCAGCAGCTTGGATACGGCGGAGAACACTGAAGCTTTCTTT	CASSLDTAENTEAFF
-	TRBJ2-3	-	TRBV7-3	TGTGCCAGCAGCTCCCCAGGGGAGGGGCAGTATTTT	CASSSPGEGQYF
-	TRBJ2-1	-	TRBV2	TGTGCCAGCAGTGATTTATCCAATGAGCAGTTCTTC	CASSDLSNEQFF
-	TRBJ1-1	-	TRBV18	TGTGCCAGCTCACCGATTATAGACACTGAAGCTTTCTTT	CASSPIIDTEAFF
-	TRBJ2-2	-	TRBV9	TGTGCCAGCAGCGTAGGAGGCGTCACCGGGGAGCTGTTTTTT	CASSVGGVTGELFF
-	TRBJ1-6	-	TRBV7-9	TGTGCCAGCAGCTTAGGGGGACAAGCAAATTCACCCCTCCACTTT	CASSLGGQANSPLHF
-	TRBJ2-5	-	TRBV11-1	TGTGCCAGCAGCCGCCAGGGCACCCAGACCCAGTACTTC	CASSRQGTQTQYF
-	TRBJ2-6	TRBD1	TRBV7-9	TGTGCCAGCAGTTCTCCCCCGGGACAGAACTCTGGGGCCAACGTCCTGACTTTC	CASSSPPGQNSGANVLTF
-	TRBJ2-5	TRBD1	TRBV10-3	TGTGCCATCAGTGAGTCGGCAGGGGGCGCGGTAGAGACCCAGTACTTC	CAISESAGGAVETQYF
-	TRBJ1-2	-	TRBV18	TGTGCCAGCTCACCGGGGGACACTAACTATGGCTACACCTTC	CASSPGDTNYGYTF
-	TRBJ1-1	-	TRBV18	TGTGCCAGCTCCCAGGGGTTGGGCACTGAAGCTTTCTTT	CASSQGLGTEAFF
-	TRBJ1-2	-	TRBV6-5	TGTGCCAGCAGTTACAGGGATGGGGGCGGCTACACCTTC	CASSYRDGGGYTF
-	TRBJ2-7	TRBD2	TRBV6-5	TGTGCCAGCAGTTCCTCCCGGGGGGGCCAGCTCTACGAGCAGTACTTC	CASSSSRGGQLYEQYF
-	TRBJ2-5	-	TRBV23-1	TGCGCCAGCAGTCAATCGCGAGCTTTGGAGACCCAGTACTTC	CASSQSRALETQYF
-	TRBJ2-7	-	TRBV15	TGTGCCACCAGCAGAGATCAAGGACAGGTAGCGGCGGGATCACCCTACGAGCAGTACTTC	CATSRDQGQVAAGSPYEQYF
-	TRBJ1-5	TRBD1	TRBV15	TGTGCCACCAGGCGGGACAGGGGTGGTAATCAGCCCCAGCATTTT	CATRRDRGGNQPQHF
-	TRBJ2-1	TRBD1	TRBV6-5	TGTGCCAGCAGTCCCGGGACAGGGAACTACAATGAGCAGTTCTTC	CASSPGTGNYNEQFF
few	TRBJ1-6	-	TRBV2	TGTGCCAGCAGTGAATCCAGGGGCGAAAGTTCACCCCTCCACTTT	CASSESRGESSPLHF
-	TRBJ2-3	TRBD2	TRBV29-1	TGCAGCGTTGTCTACCACTCTGGAAGCGGGAGAACAGATACGCAGTATTTT	CSVVYHSGSGRTDTQYF
-	TRBJ2-5	-	TRBV10-3	TGTGCCATCAGTGACAGGGTCCAAGAGACCCAGTACTTC	CAISDRVQETQYF
few	TRBJ2-7	-	TRBV28	TGTGCCAGCAGCACCGGGGTCCCCCCTCCTTACGAGCAGTACTTC	CASSTGVPPPYEQYF
-	TRBJ1-5	-	TRBV2	TGTGCCAGCAGCCCAGGGGAACGGCAGCCCCAGCATTTT	CASSPGERQPQHF
-	TRBJ2-3	TRBD2	TRBV7-3	TGTGCCAGCAGCTTAACCTCGACTAGCGGGGGGCTGAGAGATACGCAGTATTTT	CASSLTSTSGGLRDTQYF
-	TRBJ2-5	TRBD2	TRBV5-4	TGTGCCAGCAGCTCCATGGGGGGGTCGGAGACCCAGTACTTC	CASSSMGGSETQYF
-	TRBJ1-4	-	TRBV2	TGTGCCAGCAGTGTTCAGACAGTTAATGAAAAACTGTTTTTT	CASSVQTVNEKLFF
-	TRBJ2-7	-	TRBV27	TGTGCCAGCAGCGCCCAGGGGGGTCCCTACGAGCAGTACTTC	CASSAQGGPYEQYF
-	TRBJ1-4	-	TRBV7-8	TGTGCCAGCAGCTCACGGGGAACTAATGAAAAACTGTTTTTT	CASSSRGTNEKLFF
-	TRBJ2-7	TRBD1	TRBV4-2	TGTGCCAGCAGCCATACACAGGGGGCGCAGTACGAGCAGTACTTC	CASSHTQGAQYEQYF
-	TRBJ1-2	-	TRBV7-9	TGTGCCAGCAGCTTAGGCTCTGTGGGGCGCGACTATGGCTACACCTTC	CASSLGSVGRDYGYTF
-	TRBJ2-3	-	TRBV28	TGTGCCAGCCCGGACAGTGTCACAGATACGCAGTATTTT	CASPDSVTDTQYF
-	TRBJ1-1	-	TRBV5-4	TGTGCCAGCAGCTTGTTTGGTGGCAAGAACACTGAAGCTTTCTTT	CASSLFGGKNTEAFF
-	TRBJ1-2	TRBD1	TRBV5-4	TGTGCCAGCAGCACCGGACAGGCGCGCTTCTATGGCTACACCTTC	CASSTGQARFYGYTF
-	TRBJ2-1	-	TRBV11-2	TGTGCCAGCAGTTTTTACGGGCGGGCGGGATTTAAGAATGAGCAGTTCTTC	CASSFYGRAGFKNEQFF
-	TRBJ2-7	TRBD1	TRBV7-8	TGTGCCAGCAGCCCCGGACAGGGCTTCGAGCAGTACTTC	CASSPGQGFEQYF
-	TRBJ2-7	TRBD1	TRBV5-1	TGCGCCAGCAGCTTGGGGGACAGGGCCTACGAGCAGTACTTC	CASSLGDRAYEQYF
-	TRBJ2-6	-	TRBV5-4	TGTGCCAGCAGCCCCTTCAGACACGGGGCCAACGTCCTGACTTTC	CASSPFRHGANVLTF
-	TRBJ2-2	TRBD1	TRBV11-2	TGTGCCAGCAGCTTCCCGGGACAGGGGTGGACCGGGGAGCTGTTTTTT	CASSFPGQGWTGELFF